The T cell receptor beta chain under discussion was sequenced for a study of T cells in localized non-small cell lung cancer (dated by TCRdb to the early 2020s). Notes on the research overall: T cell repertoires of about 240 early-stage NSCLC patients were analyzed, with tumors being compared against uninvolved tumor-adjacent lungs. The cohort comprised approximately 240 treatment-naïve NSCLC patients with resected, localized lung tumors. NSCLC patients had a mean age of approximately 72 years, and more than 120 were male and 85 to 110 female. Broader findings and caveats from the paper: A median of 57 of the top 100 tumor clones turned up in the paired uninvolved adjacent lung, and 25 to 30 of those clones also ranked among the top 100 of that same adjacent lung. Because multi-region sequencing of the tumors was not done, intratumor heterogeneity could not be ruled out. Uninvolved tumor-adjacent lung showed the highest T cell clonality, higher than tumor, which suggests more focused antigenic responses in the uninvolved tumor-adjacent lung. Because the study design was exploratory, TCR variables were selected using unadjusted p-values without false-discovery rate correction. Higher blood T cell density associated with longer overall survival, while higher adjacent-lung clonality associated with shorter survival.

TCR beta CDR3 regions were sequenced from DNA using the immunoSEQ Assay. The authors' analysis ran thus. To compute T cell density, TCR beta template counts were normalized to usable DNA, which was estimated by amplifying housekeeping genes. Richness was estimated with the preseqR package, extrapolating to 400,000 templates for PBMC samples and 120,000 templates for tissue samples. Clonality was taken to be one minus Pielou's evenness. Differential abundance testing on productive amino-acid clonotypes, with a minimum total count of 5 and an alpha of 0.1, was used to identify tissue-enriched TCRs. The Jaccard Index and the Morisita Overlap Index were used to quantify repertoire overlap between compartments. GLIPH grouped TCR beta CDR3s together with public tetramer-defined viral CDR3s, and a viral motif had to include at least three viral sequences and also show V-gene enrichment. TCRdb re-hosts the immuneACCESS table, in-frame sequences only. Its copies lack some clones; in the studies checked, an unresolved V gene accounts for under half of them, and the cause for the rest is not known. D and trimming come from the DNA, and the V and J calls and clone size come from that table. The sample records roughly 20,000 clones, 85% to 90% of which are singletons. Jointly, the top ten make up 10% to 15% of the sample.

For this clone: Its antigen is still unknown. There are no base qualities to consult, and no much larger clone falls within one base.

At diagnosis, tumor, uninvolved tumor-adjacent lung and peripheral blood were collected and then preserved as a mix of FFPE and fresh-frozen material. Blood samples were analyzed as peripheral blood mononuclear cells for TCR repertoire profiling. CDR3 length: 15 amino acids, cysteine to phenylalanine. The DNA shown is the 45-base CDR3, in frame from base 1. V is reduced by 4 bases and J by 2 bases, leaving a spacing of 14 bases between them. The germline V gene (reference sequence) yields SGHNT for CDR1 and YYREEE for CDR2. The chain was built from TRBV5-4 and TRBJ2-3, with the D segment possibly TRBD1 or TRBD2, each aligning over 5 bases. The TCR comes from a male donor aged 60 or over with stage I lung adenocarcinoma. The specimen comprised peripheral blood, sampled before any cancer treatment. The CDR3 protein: CASSRDLRATDTQYF. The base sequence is TGTGCCAGCAGCCGGGACCTAAGAGCCACAGATACGCAGTATTTT.